The 23 T cell receptor beta chains listed next were all sequenced from one sample in a study of blood T cell repertoires in COVID-19. Assay: immunoSEQ multiplex PCR; the TCRdb copy retains only in-frame clones and omits some. This table has about 230,000 clones, 65% to 85% appearing once. Sequenced: peripheral blood. The receptor set was obtained from a man aged 35-49 years with active or convalescent COVID-19.

The chain links TRBV10-2 to TRBJ2-7; 12 nucleotides agree with TRBD2. The CDR3 runs to 15 residues. Germline CDR1 and CDR2: WSHSY and SAAADI. V dropped 6 bases and J dropped 4; count of bases not matched to a gene: 7. CDR3 amino acids: CASRETSGRRYEQYF. CDR3 nucleotides: TGCGCCAGCAGGGAAACTAGCGGGAGGAGGTACGAGCAGTACTTC.

This rearrangement joins TRBV14 to TRBJ2-6; 7 bases are shared with TRBD1. Germline CDR1 SGHDN, CDR2 FVKESK. With 1 base clipped from V and 5 bases from J, the junction kept 2 bases outside the gene matches. The CDR3 consists of 15 residues. CDR3 in DNA: TGTGCCAGCAGCCAAGGACAGGGCTGGGCCAACGTCCTGACTTTC. Encoded protein: CASSQGQGWANVLTF.

As concerns this clone: The same CDR3 is also encoded by other DNA sequences in this sample. The chain combines TRBV4-2 with TRBJ1-2; tentatively, D is TRBD1 (6 bases). The ends were cut back, 0 bases at V and 4 bases at J, with 15 bases in the middle. The CDR3 loop spans 16 amino acids. The germline V gene has CDR1 LGHNA and CDR2 YNFKEQ. This CDR3 reads CASSQEGADRVYGYTF. The CDR3, as DNA: TGTGCCAGCAGCCAAGAAGGCGCGGACAGAGTCTATGGCTACACCTTC.

The chain couples TRBV2 to TRBJ1-5; D may be TRBD1 (5 bases). The CDR3 loop spans 16 amino acids. V was trimmed by 7 bases and J by 0 bases, leaving 16 bases between them. The germline CDR1 and CDR2 sequences are SNHLY and FYNNEI. CDR3 protein: CASTRWGLDSNQPQHF. The CDR3 nucleotides are TGTGCCAGCACCAGATGGGGACTCGATAGCAATCAGCCCCAGCATTTT.

This chain uses TRBV27 with TRBJ2-7, with a weak D call TRBD2 (6 bases). The CDR3 is 16 amino acids. Germline loops: CDR1 MNHEY, CDR2 SMNVEV (reference sequence). Trimming took off 3 bases at V and 2 bases at J, with 17 bases between the two ends. The CDR3 reads CASSLGAGRGPYEQYF. The CDR3 region has the DNA TGTGCCAGCAGTTTGGGTGCGGGGCGAGGGCCCTACGAGCAGTACTTC.

This chain joins TRBV6-5 and TRBJ2-7; D possibly corresponds to TRBD1 (6 bases). V was trimmed by 5 bases and J by 7 bases, leaving 12 bases between them. This CDR3 is built from 12 residues. Germline V CDR1 and CDR2: MNHEY, SVGAGI. Here the CDR3 DNA reads TGTGCCAGCAGTCTACAGGGTGGTGAGCAGTACTTC. Its protein product is CASSLQGGEQYF.

The sample holds one count of this clone. In nucleotides, the CDR3 is TGTGCCAGCAGCTCCCAACTCTATGGCTACACCTTC. Protein product: CASSSQLYGYTF. The chain links TRBV7-2 to TRBJ1-2; D is ambiguous. The germline gives CDR1 SGHTA, CDR2 FQGNSA. The CDR3 contains 12 residues. Trimming shortened V by 4 bases and J by 4 bases, and 7 bases separated the two germline ends.

The V and J genes are TRBV2 and TRBJ1-3, with D possibly matching TRBD1 (5 bases). Germline V gene data show CDR1 as SNHLY and CDR2 as FYNNEI. The CDR3 contains 14 residues. V shed 6 bases and J shed 2 bases, with 11 bases lying between them. In DNA, the CDR3 is TGTGCCAGCAGGGACGGGACTCCTGGAAACACCATATATTTT. The encoded protein is CASRDGTPGNTIYF.

The chain is built from TRBV21-1 and TRBJ1-1; the table's D call, TRBD1, was not checked against the DNA. TRBV21-1 is a listed pseudogene. The CDR3 sequence is 20 residues long. The CDR3 loop is CASSKKRKRTGEPLNTEAFF. For the CDR3, the DNA is TGTGCCAGCAGCAAAAAAAGGAAACGGACAGGGGAACCCCTGAACACTGAAGCTTTCTTT.

This sequence joins TRBV6-2 or TRBV6-3 and TRBJ1-5; perhaps TRBD1 as D (6 bases). V gave up 6 bases and J gave up 1 base, with 13 bases separating them. The germline V gene has CDR1 MNHEY and CDR2 SVGEGT. CDR3 length equals 15 residues. This CDR3 reads CASSRQVGSNQPQHF. DNA of the CDR3: TGTGCCAGCAGCAGACAGGTTGGAAGCAATCAGCCCCAGCATTTT.

The chain recombines TRBV9 with TRBJ1-1, with D possibly matching TRBD1 (5 bases). V gave up 2 bases and J gave up 1 base, with 12 bases separating them. Germline CDR1 is SGDLS and CDR2 is YYNGEE. CDR3 length equals 15 residues. CDR3 DNA: TGTGCCAGCAGCGTTAGGGGCGGATCGAACACTGAAGCTTTCTTT. Amino acid sequence: CASSVRGGSNTEAFF.

V is TRBV30 and J is TRBJ2-3, with 13 bases matching TRBD2. Germline CDR1 GTSNPN, CDR2 SVGIG (reference sequence). The CDR3 has 15 amino acids. V was pared by 0 bases and J by 9 bases, with 6 bases of the junction left unmatched. In nucleotides, the CDR3 is TGTGCCTGGAGTGTAAGGACTAGCGGGAGTGGAACGCAGTATTTT. Its translation: CAWSVRTSGSGTQYF. Full variable domain (outside the CDR3, taken from reference TRBV30 and TRBJ2-3): SQTIHQWPATLVQPVGSPLSLECTVEGTSNPNLYWYRQAAGRGLQLLFYSVGIGQISSEVPQNLSASRPQDRQFILSSKKLLLSDSGFYLCAWSVRTSGSGTQYFGPGTRLTVL.

The chain employs TRBV24-1 and TRBJ2-1, with 8 bases identical to TRBD1. Germline lookup yields CDR1 KGHDR and CDR2 SFDVKD. V lost 3 bases to trimming and J lost 3 bases; unmatched junction nucleotides: 9. This CDR3 is 17 amino acids long. The CDR3 sequence is CATSDRHVDRGYNEQFF. The CDR3 bases are TGTGCCACCAGTGATCGACACGTCGACAGGGGCTACAATGAGCAGTTCTTC.

The rearrangement joins TRBV3-1 (or the pseudogene TRBV3-2) to TRBJ2-6; TRBD1 agrees at 7 bases. This CDR3 has 16 amino acids. The V segment lost 3 bases and the J segment 10 bases; nucleotides outside the gene matches: 12. Germline-derived CDR1 and CDR2 are LGHDT and YNNKEL (reference sequence). CDR3: CASSHDRAPLTNVLTF. CDR3 sequence (DNA): TGTGCCAGCAGCCACGACAGGGCCCCTTTAACGAACGTCCTGACTTTC.

This clone has a single count. V gene TRBV6-5 combines with J gene TRBJ1-2; D not certain. CDR1 and CDR2 (germline): MNHEY, SVGAGI. The ends were cut back, 5 bases at V and 4 bases at J, with 11 bases in the middle. The CDR3 is 13 amino acids. CDR3 in amino acids: CASSPGFVYGYTF. CDR3 DNA: TGTGCCAGCAGTCCGGGATTTGTCTATGGCTACACCTTC.

The chain couples TRBV12-3 or TRBV12-4 to TRBJ1-1; D is unclear. The CDR3 runs to 12 residues. Trimming removed 6 bases at V and 1 base at J, with 6 bases between. The CDR3: CASRSKNTEAFF. The CDR3 bases are TGTGCCAGCAGATCTAAGAACACTGAAGCTTTCTTT.

In this sample, this clone turned up a few times. The chain combines TRBV20-1 with TRBJ2-3; possible D gene TRBD2, 6 bases. From germline, CDR1 is DFQATT and CDR2 SNEGSKA (reference sequence). Trimming shortened V by 3 bases and J by 6 bases, and 13 bases separated the two germline ends. The CDR3 runs 13 residues. The CDR3 protein is CSASRDSTDTQYF. For the CDR3, the DNA is TGCAGTGCTAGTAGGGACTCGACGGATACGCAGTATTTT.

J is TRBJ2-3 and V is TRBV28, with 8 bases that match TRBD2. The germline V gene has CDR1 MDHEN and CDR2 SYDVKM. Losses at the gene ends were 6 bases for V and 1 base for J; bases not matched to a gene: 9. CDR3 size: 16 residues. The CDR3 loop reads CASSGLAGLRTDTQYF. In DNA form, the CDR3 reads TGTGCCAGCAGCGGGTTAGCGGGGCTTCGCACAGATACGCAGTATTTT.

The V gene is TRBV9, the J gene TRBJ2-1, with 8 bases aligning to TRBD1. With 4 bases clipped from V and 1 base from J, the junction kept 10 bases outside the gene matches. From germline, CDR1 is SGDLS and CDR2 YYNGEE. The CDR3 spans 17 residues. CDR3 bases: TGTGCCAGCAGCCCTATACCGGGACAGGCGTCCTACAATGAGCAGTTCTTC. Protein product: CASSPIPGQASYNEQFF.

The chain joins TRBV30 to TRBJ2-2; D may be TRBD2 (5 bases). Germline CDR1 GTSNPN, CDR2 SVGIG (reference sequence). The CDR3 spans 14 residues. V gave up 3 bases and J gave up 6 bases, with 14 bases separating them. This chain's CDR3 is CAWSPIGVAGELFF. CDR3 in DNA: TGTGCCTGGAGCCCTATCGGGGTCGCCGGGGAGCTGTTTTTT.

In DNA form, the CDR3 reads TGTGCCAGTAGTATAGATCTAACCGGGACAGGAAACACCATATATTTT. Protein sequence: CASSIDLTGTGNTIYF. The chain uses TRBV19 and TRBJ1-3, with D perhaps matching TRBD1 (6 bases). CDR1 is LNHDA and CDR2 is SQIVND in the germline V gene (reference sequence). This CDR3 comprises 16 residues. With 0 bases removed from V and 4 bases from J, the gap between germline ends came to 13 bases.

The V gene is TRBV24-1, the J gene TRBJ1-2, with D hard to call. The germline V gene encodes CDR1 KGHDR and CDR2 SFDVKD. Trimming left V 5 bases short and J 8 bases short, with 17 bases between. There are 14 residues in the CDR3. The CDR3 DNA follows: TGTGCCACCAGTGGGGCAGGCCAGGTTCGGGGCTACACCTTC. The encoded protein is CATSGAGQVRGYTF.

This clone was counted between two and nine times. The V call is TRBV6-5, the J call TRBJ1-3; maybe TRBD1 (5 bases). V was pared by 0 bases and J by 3 bases, with 9 bases between. The germline V gene has CDR1 MNHEY and CDR2 SVGAGI. The length of the CDR3 is 15 residues. The CDR3 loop reads CASSYSMGLGNTIYF. The CDR3 DNA reads as TGTGCCAGCAGTTACTCGATGGGGCTTGGAAACACCATATATTTT.